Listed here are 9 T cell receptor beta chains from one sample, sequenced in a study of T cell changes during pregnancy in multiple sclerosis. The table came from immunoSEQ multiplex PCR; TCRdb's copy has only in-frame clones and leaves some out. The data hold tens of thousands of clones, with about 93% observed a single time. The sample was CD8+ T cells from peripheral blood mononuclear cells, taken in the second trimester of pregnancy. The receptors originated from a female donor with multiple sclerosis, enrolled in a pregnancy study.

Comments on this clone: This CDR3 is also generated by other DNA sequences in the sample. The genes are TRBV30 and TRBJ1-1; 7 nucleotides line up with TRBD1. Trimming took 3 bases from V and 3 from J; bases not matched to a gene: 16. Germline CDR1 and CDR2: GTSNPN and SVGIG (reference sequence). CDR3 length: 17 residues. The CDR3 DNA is TGTGCCTGGAGGCCACGGGGGGGACAGCAGTATTACACTGAAGCTTTCTTT. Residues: CAWRPRGGQQYYTEAFF. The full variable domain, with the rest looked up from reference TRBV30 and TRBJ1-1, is SQTIHQWPATLVQPVGSPLSLECTVEGTSNPNLYWYRQAAGRGLQLLFYSVGIGQISSEVPQNLSASRPQDRQFILSSKKLLLSDSGFYLCAWRPRGGQQYYTEAFFGQGTRLTVV.

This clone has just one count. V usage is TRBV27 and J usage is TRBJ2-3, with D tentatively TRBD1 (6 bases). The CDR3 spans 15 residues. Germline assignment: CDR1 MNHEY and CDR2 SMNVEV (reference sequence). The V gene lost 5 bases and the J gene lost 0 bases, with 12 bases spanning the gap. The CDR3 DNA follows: TGTGCCAGCAGTCTAGGGACATCCAGCACAGATACGCAGTATTTT. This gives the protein CASSLGTSSTDTQYF.

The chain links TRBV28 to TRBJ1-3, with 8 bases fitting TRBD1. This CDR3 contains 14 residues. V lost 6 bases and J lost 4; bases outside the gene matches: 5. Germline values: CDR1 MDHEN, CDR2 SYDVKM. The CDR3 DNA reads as TGTGCCAGCAGCCTACAGGGGGTGGGAAACACCATATATTTT. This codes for CASSLQGVGNTIYF.

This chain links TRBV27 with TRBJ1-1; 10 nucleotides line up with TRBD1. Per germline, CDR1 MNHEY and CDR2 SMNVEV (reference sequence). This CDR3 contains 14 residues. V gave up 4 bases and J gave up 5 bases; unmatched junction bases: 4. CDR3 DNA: TGTGCCAGCAGTTCGTGGACAGGGGGTACTGAAGCTTTCTTT. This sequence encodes CASSSWTGGTEAFF.

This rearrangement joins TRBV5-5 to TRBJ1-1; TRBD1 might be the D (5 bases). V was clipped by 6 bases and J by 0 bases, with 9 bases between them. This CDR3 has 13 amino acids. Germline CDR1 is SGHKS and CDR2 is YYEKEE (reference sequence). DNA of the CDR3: TGTGCCAGCACGACAGATCTGAACACTGAAGCTTTCTTT. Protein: CASTTDLNTEAFF.

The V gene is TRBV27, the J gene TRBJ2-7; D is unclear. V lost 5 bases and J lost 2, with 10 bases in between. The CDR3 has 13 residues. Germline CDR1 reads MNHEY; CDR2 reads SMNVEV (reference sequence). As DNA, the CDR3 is TGTGCCAGCAGTCTTGGCAGGACCTACGAGCAGTACTTC. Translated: CASSLGRTYEQYF.

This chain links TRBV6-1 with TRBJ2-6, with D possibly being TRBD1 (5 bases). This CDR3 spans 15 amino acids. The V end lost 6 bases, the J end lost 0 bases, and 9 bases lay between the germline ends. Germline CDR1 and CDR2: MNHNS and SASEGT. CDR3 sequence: CASSLDSSGANVLTF. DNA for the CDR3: TGTGCCAGCAGCCTTGACAGCTCTGGGGCCAACGTCCTGACTTTC.

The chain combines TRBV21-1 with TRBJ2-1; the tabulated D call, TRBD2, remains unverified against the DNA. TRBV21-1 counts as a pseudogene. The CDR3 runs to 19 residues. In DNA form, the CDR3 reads TGTGCCAGCAGCTCTCCGGGGACTAGCGGGATAGGTGCACACAATGAGCAGTTCTTC. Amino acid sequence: CASSSPGTSGIGAHNEQFF.

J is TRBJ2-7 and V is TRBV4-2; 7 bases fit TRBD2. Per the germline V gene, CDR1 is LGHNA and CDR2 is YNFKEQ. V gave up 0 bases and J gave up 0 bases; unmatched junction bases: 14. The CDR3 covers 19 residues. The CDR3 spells CASSQDLVGGTQISYEQYF. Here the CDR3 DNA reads TGTGCCAGCAGCCAAGATCTTGTGGGAGGGACCCAAATCTCCTACGAGCAGTACTTC.